These 7 T cell receptor beta chains originate from one sample sequenced in a study of identical twins. One entry per CDR3 protein, called by TCRdb with MiXCR from the 5' RACE reads. The repertoire has 1.5 million to 2 million distinct CDR3 sequences, roughly a third of them found once; the top ten carry approximately 0.29%. Sequenced: cord blood. These receptors came from a newborn girl in good health.

This clonotype was counted only a few times. This sequence joins TRBV20-1 and TRBJ2-3; D could derive from TRBD1 or TRBD2 (5 bases each). This CDR3 has 13 residues. Germline values: CDR1 DFQATT, CDR2 SNEGSKA (reference sequence). V was shortened by 6 bases and J by 6 bases, with 16 bases between the two germline ends. The CDR3 coding sequence is TGCAGTGCGCGCCGGGGAGCAGGGGATACGCAGTATTTT. Its protein is CSARRGAGDTQYF.

V usage is TRBV20-1 and J usage is TRBJ1-2; tentative D call: TRBD1 (6 bases). Trimming stripped 2 bases from V and 4 bases from J, with 11 bases between. This CDR3 is built from 13 residues. CDR1 DFQATT and CDR2 SNEGSKA come from the germline V gene (reference sequence). CDR3 bases: TGCAGTGCTAGACAGGGGATTGGCTATGGCTACACCTTC. Translating gives CSARQGIGYGYTF.

In this sample, this clonotype turned up once. V gene TRBV28 combines with J gene TRBJ2-4, with D perhaps TRBD1 (6 bases). Trimming removed 7 bases at V and 0 bases at J, with 22 bases between. The length of the CDR3 is 18 residues. Germline V gene sequence: CDR1 MDHEN, CDR2 SYDVKM. This CDR3 reads CASKPGAYLPIAKNIQYF. In DNA, the CDR3 is TGTGCCAGCAAGCCAGGGGCGTACTTACCTATAGCCAAAAACATTCAGTACTTC.

This sequence joins TRBV12-3 or TRBV12-4 and TRBJ2-1; 7 bases agree with TRBD2. The CDR3 extends over 17 amino acids. The trim removed 7 bases at V and 3 bases at J, leaving 15 bases unmatched. The CDR3 region is CASTDNPGTKNYNEQFF. The CDR3 bases are TGTGCCAGCACCGACAACCCCGGGACTAAGAACTACAATGAGCAGTTCTTC.

This chain uses TRBV20-1 with TRBJ2-7; D is perhaps TRBD2 (6 bases). Looked up from germline, CDR1 is DFQATT and CDR2 is SNEGSKA (reference sequence). Trimming took 0 bases from V and 5 from J, leaving 14 bases between them. This CDR3 has 14 residues. CDR3 nucleotide sequence: TGCAGTGCTAGAGACGGGGGATGGGGTAACGAGCAGTACTTC. This translates into CSARDGGWGNEQYF.

This clonotype came up a few times. The CDR3 sequence: CASSMIRDSNNEQFF. CDR3 sequence (DNA): TGCGCCAGCAGCATGATCCGGGACAGTAACAATGAGCAGTTCTTC. This chain links TRBV5-1 with TRBJ2-1; 7 nucleotides agree with TRBD1. Germline lookup yields CDR1 SGHRS and CDR2 YFSETQ. V lost 4 bases, J lost 5 bases, and 9 bases stayed unmatched. This CDR3 spans 15 amino acids.

Concerning this clonotype: This clone may be a read error of a much larger clone one base away. The CDR3 DNA follows: TGCGGTGCTAGAGGGGGGACGTCAAAAAGCATTCAGTACTTC. Protein: CGARGGTSKSIQYF. The V gene is TRBV20-1, the J gene TRBJ2-4; D tentatively fits TRBD1 or TRBD2 (6 bases each). Germline lookup yields CDR1 DFQATT and CDR2 SNEGSKA (reference sequence). The CDR3 runs 14 residues.